These T cell receptor beta chains were read from a single sample in a study of CD8 T cells in ankylosing spondylitis. One entry per CDR3 protein results from TCRdb running MiXCR on the 5' RACE reads. The sample has around 250,000 distinct CDR3 sequences; roughly a tenth are singletons. The sample consisted of blood, either unsorted or a sorted T cell fraction (not recorded which). The receptors stem from a male donor with ankylosing spondylitis or in good health (not recorded which). Each CDR3 is given with its conserved first and last residue. A D gene is named only where the DNA matches it firmly. The size field is filled for only some rows; it gives once, few, many or a size class.

cdr3_length: 14; j_call: TRBJ2-5; d_call: -; v_call: TRBV5-1; clone_size: few; cdr3_nt: TGCGCCAGCAGCTTGGCGGCTGCCAAAGAGACCCAGTACTTC; cdr3_aa: CASSLAAAKETQYF
cdr3_length: 13; j_call: TRBJ2-7; d_call: TRBD1; v_call: TRBV20-1; clone_size: many; cdr3_nt: TGCAGTGCTAGAAGGGCAGGGGGCTACGAGCAGTACTTC; cdr3_aa: CSARRAGGYEQYF
cdr3_length: 14; j_call: TRBJ1-4; d_call: -; v_call: TRBV29-1; clone_size: few; cdr3_nt: TGCAGCGCTTCACAGCCCGCAACTAATGAAAAACTGTTTTTT; cdr3_aa: CSASQPATNEKLFF
cdr3_length: 17; j_call: TRBJ2-2; d_call: -; v_call: TRBV5-6; clone_size: many; cdr3_nt: TGTGCCAGCAGCGTTACCCTTTGGACAGCGAACACCGGGGAGCTGTTTTTT; cdr3_aa: CASSVTLWTANTGELFF
cdr3_length: 16; j_call: TRBJ2-1; d_call: TRBD2; v_call: TRBV7-6; clone_size: many; cdr3_nt: TGTGCCAGCAGCCAACTTAGGACTAGCGGGGGGGCTAGGATGTTCTTC; cdr3_aa: CASSQLRTSGGARMFF
cdr3_length: 16; j_call: TRBJ2-2; d_call: -; v_call: TRBV5-1; clone_size: many; cdr3_nt: TGCGCCAGCAGGCAGGACGGGGGCCGTGGCACCGGGGAGCTGTTTTTT; cdr3_aa: CASRQDGGRGTGELFF
cdr3_length: 14; j_call: TRBJ2-7; d_call: -; v_call: TRBV20-1; clone_size: many; cdr3_nt: TGCAGTGCTAGAGATTTCCAGGTACCCTACGAGCAGTACTTC; cdr3_aa: CSARDFQVPYEQYF
cdr3_length: 14; j_call: TRBJ2-7; d_call: TRBD1; v_call: TRBV11-2; clone_size: -; cdr3_nt: TGTGCCAGCAGCTCCACCCTCCGGGACAGCGAGCAGTACTTC; cdr3_aa: CASSSTLRDSEQYF
cdr3_length: 16; j_call: TRBJ1-5; d_call: -; v_call: TRBV27; clone_size: -; cdr3_nt: TGTGCCAGCAGCCCGGGGGGGGCTAGGAGCAATCAGCCCCAGCATTTT; cdr3_aa: CASSPGGARSNQPQHF
cdr3_length: 15; j_call: TRBJ1-2; d_call: -; v_call: TRBV5-5; clone_size: many; cdr3_nt: TGTGCCAGCAGCTCTCAAGGGAGCCGAAACTATGGCTACACCTTC; cdr3_aa: CASSSQGSRNYGYTF
cdr3_length: 14; j_call: TRBJ2-7; d_call: -; v_call: TRBV10-3; clone_size: many; cdr3_nt: TGTGCCATCAGCGACGGGACTGCAGCCTACGAGCAGTACTTC; cdr3_aa: CAISDGTAAYEQYF
cdr3_length: 13; j_call: TRBJ2-7; d_call: -; v_call: TRBV12-3/TRBV12-4; clone_size: many; cdr3_nt: TGTGCCAGCAGTCGGGGGAACTCCTACGAGCAGTACTTC; cdr3_aa: CASSRGNSYEQYF
cdr3_length: 14; j_call: TRBJ2-1; d_call: -; v_call: TRBV5-1; clone_size: many; cdr3_nt: TGCGCCAGCAGCACGGAGGGGGGTAGGGATGAGCAGTTCTTC; cdr3_aa: CASSTEGGRDEQFF
cdr3_length: 15; j_call: TRBJ2-5; d_call: -; v_call: TRBV7-3; clone_size: many; cdr3_nt: TGTGCCAGCAGCTTAACAGGGAAGCCACAAGAGACCCAGTACTTC; cdr3_aa: CASSLTGKPQETQYF
cdr3_length: 15; j_call: TRBJ2-4; d_call: -; v_call: TRBV7-9; clone_size: -; cdr3_nt: TGTGCCAGCAGCTTAGGGGTCGGAGCCAAAAACATTCAGTACTTC; cdr3_aa: CASSLGVGAKNIQYF
cdr3_length: 11; j_call: TRBJ2-6; d_call: -; v_call: TRBV29-1; clone_size: many; cdr3_nt: TGCAGCGTTGGGGCGGAAAACGTCCTGACTTTC; cdr3_aa: CSVGAENVLTF
cdr3_length: 15; j_call: TRBJ1-5; d_call: TRBD1; v_call: TRBV12-3/TRBV12-4; clone_size: many; cdr3_nt: TGTGCCAGCAGTTTAGGCAGGGGGAGCAATCAGCCCCAGCATTTT; cdr3_aa: CASSLGRGSNQPQHF
cdr3_length: 15; j_call: TRBJ1-1; d_call: -; v_call: TRBV20-1; clone_size: many; cdr3_nt: TGCAGTGCTAGTCCCCTGAGGGTCTTCAACGCTGAAGCTTTCTTT; cdr3_aa: CSASPLRVFNAEAFF
cdr3_length: 15; j_call: TRBJ2-4; d_call: -; v_call: TRBV6-2/TRBV6-3; clone_size: many; cdr3_nt: TGTGCCAGCAACTCTTCTGCAGGGACCAAAAACATTCAGTACTTC; cdr3_aa: CASNSSAGTKNIQYF
cdr3_length: 16; j_call: TRBJ2-1; d_call: TRBD2; v_call: TRBV7-3; clone_size: few; cdr3_nt: TGTGCCAGCAGCGCGGGGAGCGGGGGCTCCTACAATGAGCAGTTCTTC; cdr3_aa: CASSAGSGGSYNEQFF
cdr3_length: 15; j_call: TRBJ1-2; d_call: -; v_call: TRBV3-1; clone_size: many; cdr3_nt: TGTGCCAGCAGCCATAGGGCGGGAACTAACTATGGCTACACCTTC; cdr3_aa: CASSHRAGTNYGYTF